Listed below are T cell receptor beta chains from one sample, sequenced in a study of blood T cell repertoires in COVID-19. The table came from immunoSEQ multiplex PCR; TCRdb's copy has only in-frame clones and leaves some out. The table has 160,000 or so clones, roughly 87% seen once. The sample was PBMCs or T cells enriched from blood (not recorded which). The receptor source for this set is a human donor with acute COVID-19. The donor label of this sample is uncertain. CDR3s include the opening cysteine and the closing phenylalanine or tryptophan. A D gene is named only where the DNA matches it firmly. Rows may omit the clone size; those that give it use once, few, many or a size class.

abundance	v_gene	j_gene	d_gene	CDR3aa	CDR3nt
.	TRBV4-1	TRBJ2-3	.	CASSQDASLSTDTQYF	TGCGCCAGCAGCCAAGATGCTAGTCTCAGCACAGATACGCAGTATTTT
.	TRBV9	TRBJ1-1	.	CASSVEEGNTEAFF	TGTGCCAGCAGCGTAGAAGAGGGGAACACTGAAGCTTTCTTT
.	TRBV14	TRBJ2-2	.	CASSRQASTGELFF	TGTGCCAGCAGCCGGCAGGCGTCCACCGGGGAGCTGTTTTTT
.	TRBV19	TRBJ2-7	TRBD1	CASSPRTGGIYEQYF	TGTGCCAGTAGTCCTCGGACAGGGGGCATCTACGAGCAGTACTTC
.	TRBV2	TRBJ1-2	TRBD1	CASGPTGDKNYGYTF	TGTGCCAGCGGACCGACAGGGGATAAAAACTATGGCTACACCTTC
few	TRBV7-9	TRBJ1-2	.	CASSLSVTNYGYTF	TGTGCCAGCAGCTTATCGGTAACCAACTATGGCTACACCTTC
.	TRBV5-4	TRBJ1-2	.	CASSLGQRPLNNYGYTF	TGTGCCAGCAGCTTGGGGCAGAGGCCGTTAAATAACTATGGCTACACCTTT
.	TRBV19	TRBJ1-1	.	CASKQVGNTEAFF	TGTGCCAGTAAACAGGTTGGGAACACTGAAGCTTTCTTT
once	TRBV27	TRBJ1-4	TRBD1	CASSKRTGGGEKLFF	TGTGCCAGCAGTAAAAGGACAGGGGGAGGTGAAAAACTGTTTTTT
.	TRBV6-4	TRBJ1-1	TRBD1	CASSRTGNTEAFF	TGTGCCAGCAGTCGGACAGGGAACACTGAAGCTTTCTTT
.	TRBV15	TRBJ2-7	TRBD1	CATSADRGEGEQYF	TGTGCCACCAGCGCGGACAGGGGTGAAGGCGAGCAGTACTTC
once	TRBV7-2	TRBJ2-5	TRBD1	CASSQGGQGQETQYF	TGTGCCAGCAGCCAAGGGGGACAGGGGCAAGAGACCCAGTACTTC
.	TRBV7-8	TRBJ2-5	TRBD2	CASSLGASGGAVQETQYF	TGTGCCAGCAGCTTAGGAGCTAGCGGGGGGGCCGTCCAAGAGACCCAGTACTTC
.	TRBV11-2	TRBJ1-2	.	CASSHWSGYTF	TGTGCCAGCAGCCACTGGAGTGGCTACACCTTC
.	TRBV7-9	TRBJ1-1	.	CASSLAWSRGDTEAFF	TGTGCCAGCAGCTTAGCTTGGTCTCGGGGGGACACTGAAGCTTTCTTT
few	TRBV9	TRBJ2-5	TRBD2	CASSVALAGVEGETQYF	TGTGCCAGCAGCGTAGCACTAGCGGGGGTCGAAGGGGAGACCCAGTACTTC
.	TRBV24-1	TRBJ2-1	TRBD2	CATSDLAGGGSEQFF	TGTGCCACCAGTGATTTGGCGGGGGGTGGTAGTGAGCAGTTCTTC
.	TRBV25-1	TRBJ2-5	TRBD1	CASSARQGTGQETQYF	TGTGCCAGCAGTGCCCGACAGGGCACTGGCCAGGAGACCCAGTACTTC
.	TRBV29-1	TRBJ1-2	.	CSAAGLRSHGYTF	TGCAGCGCAGCAGGGTTGCGTAGTCATGGCTACACCTTC
.	TRBV12-3/TRBV12-4	TRBJ2-7	TRBD1	CASMQNRGHEQYF	TGTGCCAGCATGCAGAACAGGGGACACGAGCAGTACTTC
.	TRBV7-2	TRBJ1-2	.	CASSPPLGINEVMYGYTF	TGTGCCAGCAGCCCCCCTTTAGGCATAAACGAGGTGATGTATGGCTACACCTTC
once	TRBV4-1	TRBJ1-5	TRBD1	CASSQTYRGTDNQPQHF	TGCGCCAGCAGCCAAACTTATCGGGGGACAGATAATCAGCCCCAGCATTTT
.	TRBV15	TRBJ1-4	.	CATSRGPNEKLFF	TGTGCCACCAGCAGGGGGCCAAATGAAAAACTGTTTTTT
.	TRBV6-5	TRBJ2-3	TRBD1	CASKWAGGRTDTQYF	TGTGCCAGCAAATGGGCAGGGGGCCGGACAGATACGCAGTATTTT
.	TRBV14	TRBJ1-4	.	CASSKRRYEGVGNSNEKLFF	TGTGCCAGCAGCAAAAGAAGGTACGAGGGGGTGGGCAATTCTAATGAAAAACTGTTTTTT
.	TRBV7-6	TRBJ1-2	TRBD1	CASSRDREGGYTF	TGTGCCAGCAGCCGGGACAGGGAGGGTGGCTACACCTTC
few	TRBV11-2	TRBJ1-6	.	CASSQRPDSTLHF	TGTGCCAGCAGCCAGCGACCGGACTCCACCCTCCACTTT
.	TRBV27	TRBJ2-5	TRBD1	CASSWDRRKETQYF	TGTGCCAGCAGTTGGGACAGGCGGAAAGAGACCCAGTACTTC
.	TRBV5-4	TRBJ1-1	TRBD1	CASSPPGTGAPTEAFF	TGTGCCAGCAGCCCCCCGGGGACAGGGGCGCCCACTGAAGCTTTCTTT
.	TRBV9	TRBJ1-5	.	CASSSGSNQPQHF	TGTGCCAGCAGTTCAGGGAGCAATCAGCCCCAGCATTTT
.	TRBV18	TRBJ1-2	TRBD1	CASSPSGTANYGYTF	TGTGCCAGCTCACCATCGGGGACAGCTAACTATGGCTACACCTTC
.	TRBV7-2	TRBJ2-3	.	CASSPGTDTQYF	TGTGCCAGCAGCCCGGGCACAGATACGCAGTATTTT
.	TRBV27	TRBJ1-5	.	CASSLSSNQPQHF	TGTGCCAGCAGTTTGAGTAGCAATCAGCCCCAGCATTTT
.	TRBV12-5	TRBJ1-2	TRBD1	CASGPPGQYYTF	TGTGCTAGTGGTCCTCCGGGACAGTACTACACCTTC
once	TRBV3-1/TRBV3-2	TRBJ2-1	.	CASSQELTGGISRQFF	TGTGCCAGCAGCCAAGAGCTTACCGGGGGTATCAGTCGGCAGTTCTTC
.	TRBV7-9	TRBJ2-7	.	CASSFLARENEQYF	TGTGCCAGCAGCTTTCTGGCCAGGGAAAACGAGCAGTACTTC
once	TRBV11-2	TRBJ1-2	TRBD1	CASSPGERGRRHGYTF	TGTGCCAGCAGCCCTGGAGAGAGGGGGCGTCGTCATGGCTACACCTTC
.	TRBV19	TRBJ1-1	TRBD1	CASSLFGTGGAGTEAFF	TGTGCCAGTAGTCTCTTTGGGACAGGGGGCGCCGGCACTGAAGCTTTCTTT
.	TRBV4-3	TRBJ2-7	TRBD1	CASSQDKWPRDRDYEQYF	TGCGCCAGCAGCCAAGATAAGTGGCCTAGGGACAGAGACTACGAGCAGTACTTC
.	TRBV4-3	TRBJ2-1	TRBD2	CASSHQVSGDYNEQFF	TGCGCCAGCAGCCACCAGGTTAGCGGGGATTACAATGAGCAGTTCTTC
.	TRBV6-5	TRBJ1-5	.	CASSLEVSNQPQHF	TGTGCCAGCAGTCTCGAGGTTAGCAATCAGCCCCAGCATTTT
once	TRBV20-1	TRBJ1-4	.	CSASRQGGSTNEKLFF	TGCAGTGCTAGTCGGCAGGGAGGGTCAACTAATGAAAAACTGTTTTTT
.	TRBV30	TRBJ2-7	TRBD2	CAWSFYSGASYEQYF	TGTGCCTGGAGTTTCTATAGCGGGGCCTCCTACGAGCAGTACTTC
few	TRBV30	TRBJ2-2	TRBD1	CAWIPGQGLTGELFF	TGTGCCTGGATTCCGGGACAGGGGTTAACCGGGGAGCTGTTTTTT
.	TRBV9	TRBJ1-2	TRBD1	CASSAYLTGGYGYTF	TGTGCCAGCAGCGCGTACTTGACAGGGGGCTATGGCTACACCTTC
.	TRBV13	TRBJ2-7	.	CASSLAVGRSYEQYF	TGTGCCAGCAGCTTAGCCGTGGGGCGGTCCTACGAGCAGTACTTC
.	TRBV6-6	TRBJ2-3	TRBD2	CASSYGTSGGDTQYF	TGTGCCAGCAGTTATGGGACTAGCGGGGGAGATACGCAGTATTTT
.	TRBV3-1/TRBV3-2	TRBJ2-3	TRBD2	CASSPRERGVGTDTQYF	TGTGCCAGCAGCCCTAGGGAGCGGGGGGTGGGCACAGATACGCAGTATTTT
.	TRBV4-2	TRBJ2-7	TRBD1	CASSHLGDSSYEQYF	TGTGCCAGCAGCCACTTAGGGGACAGCTCCTACGAGCAGTACTTC
.	TRBV9	TRBJ2-2	TRBD1	CASKEAGGNTGELFF	TGTGCCAGCAAGGAGGCAGGGGGCAACACCGGGGAGCTGTTTTTT
.	TRBV2	TRBJ1-2	.	CASRGSRGGEGYTF	TGTGCCAGCAGGGGGAGCAGGGGCGGAGAGGGCTACACCTTC
.	TRBV6-5	TRBJ1-3	.	CASSPNLNRGNTIYF	TGTGCCAGCAGTCCCAACCTTAACAGGGGAAACACCATATATTTT
.	TRBV30	TRBJ2-1	TRBD2	CAWSPLAGGNEQFF	TGTGCCTGGAGTCCGTTAGCGGGGGGGAATGAGCAGTTCTTC
few	TRBV4-1	TRBJ2-7	TRBD1	CASSQARRGYEQYF	TGCGCCAGCAGCCAGGCACGCAGGGGGTACGAGCAGTACTTC
.	TRBV24-1	TRBJ1-6	.	CATSERGLGGSPLHF	TGTGCCACCAGTGAAAGGGGGTTAGGGGGATCACCCCTCCACTTT
.	TRBV27	TRBJ2-2	.	CASSLGAGTGELFF	TGTGCCAGCAGTTTGGGGGCAGGCACCGGGGAGCTGTTTTTT
once	TRBV3-1/TRBV3-2	TRBJ1-4	TRBD1	CASSQEGTATNEKLFF	TGTGCCAGCAGCCAAGAGGGGACAGCAACTAATGAAAAACTGTTTTTT
once	TRBV19	TRBJ1-5	.	CASSMGPSGNLPQHF	TGTGCCAGTAGTATGGGCCCGTCTGGAAATCTGCCCCAGCATTTT
.	TRBV2	TRBJ2-7	TRBD1	CASRDAGGAYEQYF	TGTGCCAGCAGGGACGCAGGGGGCGCGTACGAGCAGTACTTC